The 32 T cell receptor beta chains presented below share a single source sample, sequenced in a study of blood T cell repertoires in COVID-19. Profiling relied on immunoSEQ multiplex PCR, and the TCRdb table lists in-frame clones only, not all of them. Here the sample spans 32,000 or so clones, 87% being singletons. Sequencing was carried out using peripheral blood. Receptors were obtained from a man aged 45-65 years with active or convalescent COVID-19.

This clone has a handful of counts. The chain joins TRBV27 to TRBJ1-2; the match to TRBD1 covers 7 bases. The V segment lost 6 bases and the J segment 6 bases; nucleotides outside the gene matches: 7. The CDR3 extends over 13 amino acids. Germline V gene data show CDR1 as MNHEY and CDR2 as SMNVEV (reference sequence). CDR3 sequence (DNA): TGTGCCAGCAGGTTGACAGGGTACGATGGCTACACCTTC. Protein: CASRLTGYDGYTF.

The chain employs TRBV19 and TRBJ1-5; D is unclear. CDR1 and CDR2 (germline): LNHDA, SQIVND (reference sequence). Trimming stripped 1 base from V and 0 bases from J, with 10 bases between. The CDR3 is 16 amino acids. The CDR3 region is CASSIVRILSNQPQHF. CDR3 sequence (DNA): TGTGCCAGTAGTATAGTCAGGATACTTAGCAATCAGCCCCAGCATTTT.

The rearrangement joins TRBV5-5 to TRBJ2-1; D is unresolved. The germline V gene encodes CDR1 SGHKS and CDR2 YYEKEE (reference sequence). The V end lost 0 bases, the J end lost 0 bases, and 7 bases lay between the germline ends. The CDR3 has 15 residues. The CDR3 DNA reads TGTGCCAGCAGCTTGGGCTACAGCTCCTACAATGAGCAGTTCTTC. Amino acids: CASSLGYSSYNEQFF.

In DNA form, the CDR3 reads TGCGCCAGCAGCTCTACTCCGGGACAGGGGGCAAATCACTATGGCTACACCTTC. Its protein is CASSSTPGQGANHYGYTF. The J gene is TRBJ1-2, the V gene TRBV5-1; TRBD1 matches at 12 bases. V shed 3 bases and J 3 bases; nucleotides not matched to a gene: 12. CDR1 and CDR2 from the germline V gene are SGHRS and YFSETQ. This CDR3 comprises 18 residues.

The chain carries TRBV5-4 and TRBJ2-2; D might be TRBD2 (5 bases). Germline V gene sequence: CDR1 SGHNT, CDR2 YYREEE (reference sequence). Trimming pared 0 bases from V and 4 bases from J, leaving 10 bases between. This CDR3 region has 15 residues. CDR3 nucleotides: TGTGCCAGCAGCTTGGGAGGGAAAGGCACCGGGGAGCTGTTTTTT. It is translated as CASSLGGKGTGELFF.

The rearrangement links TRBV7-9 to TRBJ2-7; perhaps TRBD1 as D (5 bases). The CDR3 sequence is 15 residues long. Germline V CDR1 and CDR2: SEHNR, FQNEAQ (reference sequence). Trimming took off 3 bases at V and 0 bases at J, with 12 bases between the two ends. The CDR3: CASSFAQASSYEQYF. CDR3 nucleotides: TGTGCCAGCAGCTTTGCACAGGCGAGCTCCTACGAGCAGTACTTC.

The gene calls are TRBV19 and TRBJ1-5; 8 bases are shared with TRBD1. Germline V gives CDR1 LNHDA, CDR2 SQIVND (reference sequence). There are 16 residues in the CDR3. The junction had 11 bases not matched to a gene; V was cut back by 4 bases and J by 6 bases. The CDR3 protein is CASSSPRGQGRQPQHF. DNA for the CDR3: TGTGCCAGTAGTAGCCCAAGAGGACAGGGCCGTCAGCCCCAGCATTTT.

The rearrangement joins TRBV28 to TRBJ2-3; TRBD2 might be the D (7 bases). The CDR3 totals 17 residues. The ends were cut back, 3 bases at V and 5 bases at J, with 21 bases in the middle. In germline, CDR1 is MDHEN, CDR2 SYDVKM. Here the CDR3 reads CASSFPPQRGARDTQYF. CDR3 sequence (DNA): TGTGCCAGCAGTTTTCCCCCCCAACGGGGGGCGAGAGATACGCAGTATTTT. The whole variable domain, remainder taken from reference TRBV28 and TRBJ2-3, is DVKVTQSSRYLVKRTGEKVFLECVQDMDHENMFWYRQDPGLGLRLIYFSYDVKMKEKGDIPEGYSVSREKKERFSLILESASTNQTSMYLCASSFPPQRGARDTQYFGPGTRLTVL.

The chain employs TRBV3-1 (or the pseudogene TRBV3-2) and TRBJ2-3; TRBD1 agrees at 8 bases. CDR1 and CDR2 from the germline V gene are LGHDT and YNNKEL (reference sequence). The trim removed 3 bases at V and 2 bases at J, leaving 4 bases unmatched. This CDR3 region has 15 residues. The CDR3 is CASSQWTGHTDTQYF. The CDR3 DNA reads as TGTGCCAGCAGCCAGTGGACAGGGCACACAGATACGCAGTATTTT.

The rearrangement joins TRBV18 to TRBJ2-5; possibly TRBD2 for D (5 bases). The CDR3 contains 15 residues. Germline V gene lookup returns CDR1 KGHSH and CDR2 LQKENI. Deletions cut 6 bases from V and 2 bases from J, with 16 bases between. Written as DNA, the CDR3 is TGTGCCAGCTCTCCCAGAAGCGGATCACAAGAGACCCAGTACTTC. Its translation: CASSPRSGSQETQYF.

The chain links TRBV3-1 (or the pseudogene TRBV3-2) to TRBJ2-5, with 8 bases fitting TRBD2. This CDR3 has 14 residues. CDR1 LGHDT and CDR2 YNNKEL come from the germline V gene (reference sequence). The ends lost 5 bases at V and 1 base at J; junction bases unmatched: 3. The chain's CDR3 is CASSFSGVQETQYF. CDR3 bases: TGTGCCAGCAGCTTTAGCGGGGTCCAAGAGACCCAGTACTTC.

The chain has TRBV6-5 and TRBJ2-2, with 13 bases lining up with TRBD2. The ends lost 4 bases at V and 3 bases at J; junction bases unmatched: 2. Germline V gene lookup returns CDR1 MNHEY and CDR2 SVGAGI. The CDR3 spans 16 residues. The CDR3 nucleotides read TGTGCCAGCAGTTTCGGACTAGCGGGAGACACCGGGGAGCTGTTTTTT. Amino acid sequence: CASSFGLAGDTGELFF.

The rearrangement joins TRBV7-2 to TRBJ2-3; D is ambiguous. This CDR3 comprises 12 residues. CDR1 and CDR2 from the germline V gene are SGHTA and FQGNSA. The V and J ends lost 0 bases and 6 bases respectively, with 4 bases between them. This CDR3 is CASSLAPDTQYF. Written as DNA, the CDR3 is TGTGCCAGCAGCTTAGCCCCGGATACGCAGTATTTT.

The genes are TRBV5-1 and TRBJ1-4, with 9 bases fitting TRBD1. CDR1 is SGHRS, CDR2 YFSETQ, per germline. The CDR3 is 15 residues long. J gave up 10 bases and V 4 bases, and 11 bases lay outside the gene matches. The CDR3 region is CASSTWTGEGGKLFF. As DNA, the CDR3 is TGCGCCAGCAGCACCTGGACAGGGGAAGGGGGAAAACTGTTTTTT.

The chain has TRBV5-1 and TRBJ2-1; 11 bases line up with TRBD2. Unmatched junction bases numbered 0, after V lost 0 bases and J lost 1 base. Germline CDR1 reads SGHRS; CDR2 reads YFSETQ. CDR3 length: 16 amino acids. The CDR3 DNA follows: TGCGCCAGCAGCTTGGGACTAGCGGGGTCCTACAATGAGCAGTTCTTC. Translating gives CASSLGLAGSYNEQFF.

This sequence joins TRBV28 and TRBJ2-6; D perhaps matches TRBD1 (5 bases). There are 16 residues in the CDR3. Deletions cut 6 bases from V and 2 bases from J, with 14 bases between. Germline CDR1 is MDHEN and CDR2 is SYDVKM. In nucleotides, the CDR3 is TGTGCCAGCAGGGGGCACGACTCGGCTGGGGCCAACGTCCTGACTTTC. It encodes CASRGHDSAGANVLTF.

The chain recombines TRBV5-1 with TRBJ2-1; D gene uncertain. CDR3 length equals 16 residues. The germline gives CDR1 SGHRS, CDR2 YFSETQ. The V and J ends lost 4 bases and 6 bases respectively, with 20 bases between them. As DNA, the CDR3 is TGCGCCAGCAGCCCACTTCTAGGTACGGTCTCCAATGAGCAGTTCTTC. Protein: CASSPLLGTVSNEQFF.

The CDR3 loop is CASSEGGTGESYNSPLHF. CDR3 in DNA: TGCGCCAGCAGCGAAGGGGGGACAGGGGAATCCTATAATTCACCCCTCCACTTT. The chain links TRBV4-1 to TRBJ1-6, with TRBD1 matching 10 bases. This CDR3 contains 18 residues. Looked up from germline, CDR1 is MGHRA and CDR2 is YSYEKL. V gave up 5 bases and J gave up 1 base; unmatched junction bases: 8.

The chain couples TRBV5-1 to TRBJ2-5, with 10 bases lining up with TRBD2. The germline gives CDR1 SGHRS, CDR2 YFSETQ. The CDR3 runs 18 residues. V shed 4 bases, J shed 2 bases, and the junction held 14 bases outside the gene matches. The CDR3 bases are TGCGCCAGCAGCCCAGGTCCAACGCGACTAGCGGGTCAAGAGACCCAGTACTTC. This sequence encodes CASSPGPTRLAGQETQYF.

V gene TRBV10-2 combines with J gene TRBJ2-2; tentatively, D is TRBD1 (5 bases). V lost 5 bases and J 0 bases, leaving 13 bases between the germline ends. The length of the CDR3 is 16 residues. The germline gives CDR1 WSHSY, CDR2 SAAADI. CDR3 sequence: CASSPLGQANTGELFF. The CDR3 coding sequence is TGCGCCAGCAGTCCCTTGGGGCAGGCGAACACCGGGGAGCTGTTTTTT.

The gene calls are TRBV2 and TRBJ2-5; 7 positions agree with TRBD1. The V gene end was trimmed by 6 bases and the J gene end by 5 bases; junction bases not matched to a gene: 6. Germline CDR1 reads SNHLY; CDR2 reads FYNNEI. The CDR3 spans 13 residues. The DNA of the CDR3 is TGTGCCAGCAGCGACAGGGATAAGGAGACCCAGTACTTC. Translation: CASSDRDKETQYF. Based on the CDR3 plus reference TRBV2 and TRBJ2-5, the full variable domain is EPEVTQTPSHQVTQMGQEVILRCVPISNHLYFYWYRQILGQKVEFLVSFYNNEISEKSEIFDDQFSVERPDGSNFTLKIRSTKLEDSAMYFCASSDRDKETQYFGPGTRLLVL.

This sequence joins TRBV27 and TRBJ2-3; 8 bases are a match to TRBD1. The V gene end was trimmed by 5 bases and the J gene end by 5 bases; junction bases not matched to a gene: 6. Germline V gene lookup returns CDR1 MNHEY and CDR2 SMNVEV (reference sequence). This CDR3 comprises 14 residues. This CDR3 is CASSAGQGRDTQYF. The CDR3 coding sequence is TGTGCCAGCAGTGCCGGACAGGGTAGAGATACGCAGTATTTT.

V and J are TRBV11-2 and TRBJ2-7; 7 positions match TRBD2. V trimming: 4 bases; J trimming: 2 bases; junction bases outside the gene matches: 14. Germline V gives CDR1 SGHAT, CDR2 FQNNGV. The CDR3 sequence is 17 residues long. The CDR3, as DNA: TGTGCCAGCAGCTCGAGACTAGCTGAACGATTACCCTACGAGCAGTACTTC. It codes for CASSSRLAERLPYEQYF.

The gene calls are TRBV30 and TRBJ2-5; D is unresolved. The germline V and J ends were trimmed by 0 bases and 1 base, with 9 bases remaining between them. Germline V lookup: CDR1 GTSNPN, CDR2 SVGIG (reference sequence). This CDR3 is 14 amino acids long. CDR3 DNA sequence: TGTGCCTGGAGTGTCTCGCGGAGCCAAGAGACCCAGTACTTC. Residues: CAWSVSRSQETQYF.

This CDR3 is CASSLTGGPGNTIYF. CDR3 bases: TGTGCCAGCAGCCTGACAGGAGGTCCTGGAAACACCATATATTTT. The V call is TRBV5-4, the J call TRBJ1-3; tentatively, D is TRBD1 (6 bases). The V end was cut by 4 bases, the J end by 2 bases, with 13 bases between. CDR1 and CDR2 from the germline V gene are SGHNT and YYREEE (reference sequence). This CDR3 has 15 residues.

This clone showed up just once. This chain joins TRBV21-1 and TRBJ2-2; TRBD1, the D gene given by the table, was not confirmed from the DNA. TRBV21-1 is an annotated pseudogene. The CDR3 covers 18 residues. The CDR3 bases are TGTGCCAGCAGCAAAGCATGGCAGGGGGCAGCTTACACCGGGGAGCTGTTTTTT. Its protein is CASSKAWQGAAYTGELFF.

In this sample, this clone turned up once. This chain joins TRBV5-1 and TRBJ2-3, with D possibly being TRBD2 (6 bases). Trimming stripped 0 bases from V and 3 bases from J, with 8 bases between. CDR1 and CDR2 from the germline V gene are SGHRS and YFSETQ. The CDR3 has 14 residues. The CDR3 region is CASSLEEGTDTQYF. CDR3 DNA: TGCGCCAGCAGCTTGGAGGAGGGGACAGATACGCAGTATTTT.

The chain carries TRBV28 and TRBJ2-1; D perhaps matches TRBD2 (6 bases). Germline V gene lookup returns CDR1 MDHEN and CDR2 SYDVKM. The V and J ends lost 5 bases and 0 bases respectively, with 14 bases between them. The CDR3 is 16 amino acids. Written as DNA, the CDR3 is TGTGCCAGCAGTCCAATAGCGGCCTCCTCCTACAATGAGCAGTTCTTC. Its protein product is CASSPIAASSYNEQFF.

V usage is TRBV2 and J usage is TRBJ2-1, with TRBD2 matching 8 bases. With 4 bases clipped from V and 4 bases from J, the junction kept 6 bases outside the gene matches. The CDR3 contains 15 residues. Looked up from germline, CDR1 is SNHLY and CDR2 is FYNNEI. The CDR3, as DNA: TGTGCCAGCAGTGTAATTAGCGGGGAGTACAATGAGCAGTTCTTC. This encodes CASSVISGEYNEQFF.

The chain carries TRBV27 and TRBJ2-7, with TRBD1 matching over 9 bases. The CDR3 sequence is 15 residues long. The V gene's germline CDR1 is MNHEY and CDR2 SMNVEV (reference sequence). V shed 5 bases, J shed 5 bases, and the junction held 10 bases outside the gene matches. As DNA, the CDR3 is TGTGCCAGCAGTCAGACTTGGACAGGGGACGACGAGCAGTACTTC. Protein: CASSQTWTGDDEQYF.

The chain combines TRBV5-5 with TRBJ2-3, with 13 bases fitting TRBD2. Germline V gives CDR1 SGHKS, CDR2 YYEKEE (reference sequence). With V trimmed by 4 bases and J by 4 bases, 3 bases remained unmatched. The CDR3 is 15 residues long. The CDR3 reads CASSTGLAGADTQYF. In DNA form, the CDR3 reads TGTGCCAGCAGCACCGGACTAGCGGGAGCAGATACGCAGTATTTT.

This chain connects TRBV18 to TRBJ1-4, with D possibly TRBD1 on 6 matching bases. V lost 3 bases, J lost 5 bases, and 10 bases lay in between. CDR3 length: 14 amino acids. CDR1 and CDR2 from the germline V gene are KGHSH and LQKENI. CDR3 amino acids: CASSPTGFNEKLFF. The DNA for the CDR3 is TGTGCCAGCTCACCCACAGGGTTCAATGAAAAACTGTTTTTT. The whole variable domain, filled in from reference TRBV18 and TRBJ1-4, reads NAGVMQNPRHLVRRRGQEARLRCSPMKGHSHVYWYRQLPEEGLKFMVYLQKENIIDESGMPKERFSAEFPKEGPSILRIQQVVRGDSAAYFCASSPTGFNEKLFFGSGTQLSVL.